Shown below are 21 T cell receptor beta chains from a single sample sequenced in a study of T-cell reconstitution after alpha-beta-depleted transplantation in children. Unique molecular identifiers were incorporated into the prepared TCRbeta library. TCRdb itself ran the PCR reads through MiXCR, one entry per CDR3 protein. The sample includes roughly 670,000 distinct CDR3 sequences, about 12% of them seen just once. The source was PBMCs, collected before TCRalphabeta/CD19-depleted stem cell transplant. The origin of the receptors is a girl aged 2-9 years with congenital amegakaryocytic thrombocytopenia, due to receive a stem cell transplant.

This clonotype showed up just a few times. CDR3 amino acids: CASSLEFGGSYEQYF. CDR3 DNA: TGCGCCAGCAGCTTGGAGTTCGGGGGCTCCTACGAGCAGTACTTC. The chain is built from TRBV5-1 and TRBJ2-7; possible D gene TRBD2, 6 bases. Germline V gene data show CDR1 as SGHRS and CDR2 as YFSETQ. V was clipped by 0 bases and J by 0 bases, with 10 bases between them. CDR3 size: 15 residues.

The rearrangement uses TRBV20-1 and TRBJ1-4; TRBD1 matches at 8 bases. Germline V gives CDR1 DFQATT, CDR2 SNEGSKA (reference sequence). Trimming removed 6 bases from V and 8 bases from J; junction bases left unmatched: 8. CDR3 length equals 13 residues. The CDR3 DNA is TGCAGTGCAACCTGGGACAGGCTCGAAAAACTGTTTTTT. Translating gives CSATWDRLEKLFF.

The sample holds many counts of this clonotype. This chain links TRBV12-3 or TRBV12-4 with TRBJ2-1, with D perhaps matching TRBD1 or TRBD2 (5 bases each). Trimming removed 6 bases from V and 5 bases from J, with 17 bases in between. The CDR3 length is 15 residues. The CDR3 coding sequence is TGTGCCAGCAGACCCCCGGGACGGATAAACAATGAGCAGTTCTTC. Its translation is CASRPPGRINNEQFF.

The J gene is TRBJ2-2, the V gene TRBV29-1; TRBD1 matches 9 bases. V shed 0 bases and J 7 bases; nucleotides not matched to a gene: 6. Germline V CDR1 and CDR2: SQVTM, ANQGSEA. This CDR3 is 15 amino acids long. The CDR3 sequence: CSVEDPDRGDGELFF. The CDR3 coding sequence is TGCAGCGTTGAAGACCCTGACAGGGGGGACGGGGAGCTGTTTTTT.

This clonotype was seen a handful of times. V usage is TRBV5-1 and J usage is TRBJ2-1; 11 bases are shared with TRBD2. Germline CDR1 and CDR2: SGHRS and YFSETQ. CDR3 length: 16 amino acids. With 5 bases clipped from V and 9 bases from J, the junction kept 13 bases outside the gene matches. The CDR3 loop reads CASSPVYNSGGGEQFF. The DNA for the CDR3 is TGCGCCAGCAGTCCCGTATATAATAGCGGGGGGGGTGAGCAGTTCTTC.

This clonotype was counted many times. V gene TRBV15 combines with J gene TRBJ2-7; D possibly corresponds to TRBD2 (6 bases). V was cut by 2 bases and J by 2 bases, with 7 bases left in between. The CDR3 has 13 residues. The germline CDR1 and CDR2 sequences are LNHNV and YYDKDF (reference sequence). The CDR3: CATSRWGAYEQYF. CDR3 nucleotides: TGTGCCACCAGCAGATGGGGGGCCTACGAGCAGTACTTC. Filled out from reference TRBV15 and TRBJ2-7, the complete variable domain reads DAMVIQNPRYQVTQFGKPVTLSCSQTLNHNVMYWYQQKSSQAPKLLFHYYDKDFNNEADTPDNFQSRRPNTSFCFLDIRSPGLGDTAMYLCATSRWGAYEQYFGPGTRLTVT.

The rearrangement links TRBV5-5 to TRBJ2-7; D not certain. The V and J ends lost 3 bases and 5 bases respectively, with 15 bases between them. The germline gives CDR1 SGHKS, CDR2 YYEKEE (reference sequence). The length of the CDR3 is 14 residues. The CDR3: CASSSRLPRDEQYF. DNA of the CDR3: TGTGCCAGCAGCTCCCGACTCCCACGGGACGAGCAGTACTTC.

This clonotype was picked up many times. This chain uses TRBV20-1 with TRBJ2-1; 10 bases are a match to TRBD2. Germline V lookup: CDR1 DFQATT, CDR2 SNEGSKA (reference sequence). The V and J ends lost 4 bases and 0 bases, in that order; junction bases with no gene match: 9. The CDR3 contains 17 residues. The CDR3 DNA is TGCAGTGCTACCTCCGAACTAGCGGGAACCTCCTACAATGAGCAGTTCTTC. Translating gives CSATSELAGTSYNEQFF.

As concerns this clonotype: This may be a read error: a much more frequent sequence differs by one nucleotide. This chain joins TRBV5-1 and TRBJ2-2, with D possibly TRBD1 on 5 matching bases. Germline lookup yields CDR1 SGHRS and CDR2 YFSETQ. The CDR3 runs to 15 residues. The chain's CDR3 is CANSLGDRLTGELFF. The CDR3 DNA is TGCGCCAACAGCTTGGGTGACAGACTCACCGGGGAGCTGTTTTTT.

The chain uses TRBV7-7 and TRBJ2-7; D is uncertain. The CDR3 has 14 amino acids. The germline V and J ends were trimmed by 1 base and 5 bases, with 12 bases remaining between them. CDR1 is SSHAT, CDR2 FNYEAQ, per germline (reference sequence). CDR3 amino acids: CASSLGPDSDEQYF. Written as DNA, the CDR3 is TGTGCCAGCAGCTTAGGCCCAGATTCCGACGAGCAGTACTTC.

This chain connects TRBV5-6 to TRBJ2-7; either TRBD1 or TRBD2 may supply D (5 bases each). Trimming pared 3 bases from V and 7 bases from J, leaving 26 bases between. The CDR3 spans 17 residues. In germline, CDR1 is SGHDT, CDR2 YYEEEE. CDR3 DNA sequence: TGTGCCAGCAGCTCAAGCAAATCGGGGACCCTGAGTTGGGAGCAGTACTTC. Translation: CASSSSKSGTLSWEQYF.

Turning to this clonotype: Being one base from a much bigger clone, this may be a read error. The chain is built from TRBV2 and TRBJ2-3, with 7 bases matching TRBD2. Germline values: CDR1 SNHLY, CDR2 FYNNEI. V shed 8 bases and J 2 bases; nucleotides not matched to a gene: 7. This CDR3 region has 14 residues. CDR3 DNA sequence: TGTGCCAGCGGTCAACGGGACTACACAGATACGCAGTATTTT. It is translated as CASGQRDYTDTQYF.

This clonotype came up a few times. The V and J genes are TRBV2 and TRBJ2-5; a possible D gene is TRBD2 (5 bases). With 8 bases removed from V and 2 bases from J, the gap between germline ends came to 15 bases. CDR1 is SNHLY, CDR2 FYNNEI, per germline. The CDR3 covers 14 residues. The chain's CDR3 is CASVLERVQETQYF. In DNA, the CDR3 is TGTGCCAGCGTTCTTGAGAGGGTACAAGAGACCCAGTACTTC.

This clonotype appeared many times. The genes are TRBV20-1 and TRBJ2-2, with 9 positions matching TRBD2. Germline CDR1 DFQATT, CDR2 SNEGSKA (reference sequence). The length of the CDR3 is 15 residues. V shed 6 bases and J 5 bases; nucleotides not matched to a gene: 10. The CDR3 nucleotides read TGCAGTGCCCCCGCGGGGGGGCAGGTTACCGGGGAGCTGTTTTTT. Translation: CSAPAGGQVTGELFF.

This clonotype was observed at least ten times. The V call is TRBV20-1, the J call TRBJ2-1; TRBD2 aligns across 9 bases. Trimming cost V 3 bases and J 2 bases; bases outside gene matches: 5. The V gene's germline CDR1 is DFQATT and CDR2 SNEGSKA (reference sequence). The CDR3 covers 15 residues. This chain's CDR3 is CSASVGGRAYNEQFF. The CDR3 nucleotides read TGCAGTGCTAGTGTCGGCGGGAGGGCCTACAATGAGCAGTTCTTC.

In this sample, this clonotype turned up a few times. The rearrangement joins TRBV6-2 or TRBV6-3 to TRBJ2-3, with D perhaps matching TRBD2 (6 bases). V was clipped by 0 bases and J by 0 bases, with 19 bases between them. CDR3 length: 19 residues. The germline CDR1 and CDR2 sequences are MNHEY and SVGEGT. This chain's CDR3 is CASSYSEAGEASSTDTQYF. The CDR3 DNA is TGTGCCAGCAGTTACTCGGAAGCGGGTGAAGCCTCTAGCACAGATACGCAGTATTTT.

There are many counts of this clonotype. The chain combines TRBV2 with TRBJ2-1; 8 positions match TRBD1. The CDR3 is 13 amino acids. CDR1 is SNHLY and CDR2 is FYNNEI in the germline V gene. V shed 8 bases and J 11 bases; nucleotides not matched to a gene: 11. In nucleotides, the CDR3 is TGTGCCAGCTGGGACAGGCTCTTTCCTAAGCAGTTCTTC. Residues: CASWDRLFPKQFF.

This clonotype occurred many times. This rearrangement joins TRBV29-1 to TRBJ2-5; no reliable D call. The CDR3 covers 12 residues. V was clipped by 4 bases and J by 3 bases, with 9 bases between them. The germline V gene has CDR1 SQVTM and CDR2 ANQGSEA. Here the CDR3 DNA reads TGCAGCGTTGGGGATATTAAAGAGACCCAGTACTTC. It yields the protein CSVGDIKETQYF.

This clonotype was observed at least ten times. V gene TRBV12-3 or TRBV12-4 combines with J gene TRBJ2-2; TRBD2 matches at 9 bases. The J segment lost 7 bases and the V segment lost 6 bases, leaving 6 bases of the junction unmatched. The CDR3 contains 14 residues. Here the CDR3 reads CASRLAGTVGELFF. CDR3 bases: TGTGCCAGCAGACTAGCGGGTACTGTCGGGGAGCTGTTTTTT.

The CDR3, as DNA: TGTGCCAGCAGCGACCAACAGGGGGCATGGGAGCAGTACTTC. Protein sequence: CASSDQQGAWEQYF. The chain couples TRBV7-9 to TRBJ2-7; 9 bases are shared with TRBD1. The germline gives CDR1 SEHNR, CDR2 FQNEAQ (reference sequence). V lost 5 bases and J lost 7; bases outside the gene matches: 9. The CDR3 totals 14 residues.

This clonotype showed up just a few times. This rearrangement joins TRBV15 to TRBJ1-4; D is unclear. There are 15 residues in the CDR3. Germline V gene sequence: CDR1 LNHNV, CDR2 YYDKDF (reference sequence). V lost 7 bases, J lost 5 bases, and 17 bases lay in between. CDR3 amino acids: CATKETPHPNEKLFF. DNA of the CDR3: TGTGCCACCAAGGAGACTCCCCACCCCAATGAAAAACTGTTTTTT. Complete variable domain (other parts from reference TRBV15 and TRBJ1-4): DAMVIQNPRYQVTQFGKPVTLSCSQTLNHNVMYWYQQKSSQAPKLLFHYYDKDFNNEADTPDNFQSRRPNTSFCFLDIRSPGLGDTAMYLCATKETPHPNEKLFFGSGTQLSVL.